This TCR beta chain was retrieved from a study of identical twins. V shed 6 bases, J shed 3 bases, and the junction held 7 bases outside the gene matches. CDR1 DFQATT and CDR2 SNEGSKA come from the germline V gene (reference sequence). The length of the CDR3 is 15 residues. TCRdb fed the 5' RACE reads into MiXCR, producing one record per CDR3 protein. The table lists around 230,000 distinct CDR3 sequences, 5% to 7% of them singletons. Each donor (without exception) was a healthy Caucasian. This clonotype was observed a handful of times. These data are also associated with another study on T cells expressing NK-cell markers.

This receptor was identified in a woman younger than 35 in good health. The genes are TRBV20-1 and TRBJ2-1, with TRBD2 identical over 11 bases. Sequenced input: CD8+ T cells sorted from blood. The CDR3 sequence is CSASGLAEVYNEQFF. The DNA of the CDR3 is TGCAGTGCGTCGGGACTAGCGGAGGTCTACAATGAGCAGTTCTTC.